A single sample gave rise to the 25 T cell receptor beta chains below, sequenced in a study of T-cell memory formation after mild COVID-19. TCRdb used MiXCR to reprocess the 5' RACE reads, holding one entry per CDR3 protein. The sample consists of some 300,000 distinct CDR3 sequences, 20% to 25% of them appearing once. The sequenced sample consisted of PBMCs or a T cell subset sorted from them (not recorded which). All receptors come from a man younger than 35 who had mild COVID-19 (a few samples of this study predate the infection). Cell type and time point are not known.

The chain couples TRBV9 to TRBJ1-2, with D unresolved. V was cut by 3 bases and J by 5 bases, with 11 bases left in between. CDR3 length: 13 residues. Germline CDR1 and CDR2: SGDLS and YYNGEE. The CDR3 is CASSDRAGYGYTF. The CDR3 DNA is TGTGCCAGCAGCGACCGTGCGGGGTATGGCTACACCTTC.

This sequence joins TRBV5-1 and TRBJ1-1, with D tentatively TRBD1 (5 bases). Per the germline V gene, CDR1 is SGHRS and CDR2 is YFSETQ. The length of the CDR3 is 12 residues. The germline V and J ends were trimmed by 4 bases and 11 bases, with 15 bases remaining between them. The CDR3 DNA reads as TGCGCCAGCAGCCCGGTGTGGGGCAAGGCTTTCTTT. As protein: CASSPVWGKAFF.

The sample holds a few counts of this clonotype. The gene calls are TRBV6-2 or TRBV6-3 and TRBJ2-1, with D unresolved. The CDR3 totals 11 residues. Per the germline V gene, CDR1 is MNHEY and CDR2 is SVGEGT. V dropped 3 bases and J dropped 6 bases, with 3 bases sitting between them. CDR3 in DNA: TGTGCCAGCAGTTATCGCAATGAGCAGTTCTTC. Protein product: CASSYRNEQFF.

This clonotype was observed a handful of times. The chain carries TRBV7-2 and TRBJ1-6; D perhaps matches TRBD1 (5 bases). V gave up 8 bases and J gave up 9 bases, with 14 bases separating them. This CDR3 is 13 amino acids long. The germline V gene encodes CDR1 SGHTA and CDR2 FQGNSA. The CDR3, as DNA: TGTGCCAGCCAAAACCCAGGGACTTCACCCCTCCACTTT. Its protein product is CASQNPGTSPLHF.

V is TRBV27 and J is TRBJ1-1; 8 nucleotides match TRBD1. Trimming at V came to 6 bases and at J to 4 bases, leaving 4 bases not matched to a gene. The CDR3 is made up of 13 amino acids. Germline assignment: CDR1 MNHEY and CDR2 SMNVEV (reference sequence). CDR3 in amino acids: CASRDTGGTEAFF. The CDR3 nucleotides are TGTGCCAGCAGGGACACAGGGGGCACTGAAGCTTTCTTT.

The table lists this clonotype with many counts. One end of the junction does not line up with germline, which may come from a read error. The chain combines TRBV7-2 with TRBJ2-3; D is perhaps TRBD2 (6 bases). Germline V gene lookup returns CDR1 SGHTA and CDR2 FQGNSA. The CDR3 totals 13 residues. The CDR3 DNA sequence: TGCGCCAGCAGTCCGGGGGGCACAGATACGCAGTATTTT. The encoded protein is CASSPGGTDTQYF.

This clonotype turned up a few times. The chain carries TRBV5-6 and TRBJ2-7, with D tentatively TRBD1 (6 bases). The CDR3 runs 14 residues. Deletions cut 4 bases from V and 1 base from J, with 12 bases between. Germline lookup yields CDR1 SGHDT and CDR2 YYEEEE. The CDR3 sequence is CASSLRTVSYEQYF. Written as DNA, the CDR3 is TGTGCCAGCAGCCTTCGGACAGTTTCCTACGAGCAGTACTTC.

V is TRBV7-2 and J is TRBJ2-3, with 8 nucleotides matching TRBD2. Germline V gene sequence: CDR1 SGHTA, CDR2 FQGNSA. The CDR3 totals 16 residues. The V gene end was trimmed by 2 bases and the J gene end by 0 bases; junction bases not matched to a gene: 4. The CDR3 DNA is TGTGCCAGCAGCTTAAACCAGCGGGGGAGCACAGATACGCAGTATTTT. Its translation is CASSLNQRGSTDTQYF.

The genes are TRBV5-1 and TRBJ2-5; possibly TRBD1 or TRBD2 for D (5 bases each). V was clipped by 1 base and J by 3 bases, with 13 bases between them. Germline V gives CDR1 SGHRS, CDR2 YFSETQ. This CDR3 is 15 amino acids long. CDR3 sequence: CASSLLPGTEETQYF. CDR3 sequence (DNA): TGCGCCAGCAGCTTGCTGCCAGGGACGGAAGAGACCCAGTACTTC.

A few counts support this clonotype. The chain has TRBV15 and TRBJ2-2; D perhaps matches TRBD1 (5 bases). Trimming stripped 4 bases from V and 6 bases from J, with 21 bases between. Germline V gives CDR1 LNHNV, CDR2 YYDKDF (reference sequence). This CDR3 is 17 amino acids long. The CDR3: CATSKGTGPMGPGELFF. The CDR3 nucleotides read TGTGCCACCAGCAAGGGAACCGGGCCCATGGGGCCCGGGGAGCTGTTTTTT.

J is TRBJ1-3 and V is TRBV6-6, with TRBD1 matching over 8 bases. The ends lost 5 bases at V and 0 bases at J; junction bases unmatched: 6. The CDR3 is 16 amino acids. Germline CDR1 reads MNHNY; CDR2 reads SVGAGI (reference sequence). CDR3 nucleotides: TGTGCCAGCAGTCAGGGACAGGTCCTCTCTGGAAACACCATATATTTT. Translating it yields CASSQGQVLSGNTIYF.

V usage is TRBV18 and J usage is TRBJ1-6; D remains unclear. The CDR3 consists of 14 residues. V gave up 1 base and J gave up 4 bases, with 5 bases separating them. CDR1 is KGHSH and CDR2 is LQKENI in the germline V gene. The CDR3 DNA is TGTGCCAGCTCACCACAACGGTATAATTCACCCCTCCACTTT. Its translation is CASSPQRYNSPLHF.

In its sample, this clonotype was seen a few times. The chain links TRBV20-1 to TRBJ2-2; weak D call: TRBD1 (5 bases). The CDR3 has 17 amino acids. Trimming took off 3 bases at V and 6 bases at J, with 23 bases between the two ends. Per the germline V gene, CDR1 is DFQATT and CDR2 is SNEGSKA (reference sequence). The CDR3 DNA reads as TGCAGTGCTAGCTTACCCCTGACAGCACAAGGGGCCGGGGAGCTGTTTTTT. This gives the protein CSASLPLTAQGAGELFF.

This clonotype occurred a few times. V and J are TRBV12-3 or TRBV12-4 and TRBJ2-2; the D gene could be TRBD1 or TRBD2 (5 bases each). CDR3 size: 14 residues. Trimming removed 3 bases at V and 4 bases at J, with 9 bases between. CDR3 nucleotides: TGTGCCAGCAGTTTTACGGGGCCCACCGGGGAGCTGTTTTTT. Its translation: CASSFTGPTGELFF.

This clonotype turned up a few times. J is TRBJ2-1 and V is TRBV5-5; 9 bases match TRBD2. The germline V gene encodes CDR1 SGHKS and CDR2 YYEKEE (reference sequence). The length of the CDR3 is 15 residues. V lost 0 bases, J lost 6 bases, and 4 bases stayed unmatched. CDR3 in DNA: TGTGCCAGCAGCTTGGGCTGGCGGGGGGGCAATGAGCAGTTCTTC. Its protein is CASSLGWRGGNEQFF. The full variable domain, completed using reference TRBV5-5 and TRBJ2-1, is DAGVTQSPTHLIKTRGQQVTLRCSPISGHKSVSWYQQVLGQGPQFIFQYYEKEERGRGNFPDRFSARQFPNYSSELNVNALLLGDSALYLCASSLGWRGGNEQFFGPGTRLTVL.

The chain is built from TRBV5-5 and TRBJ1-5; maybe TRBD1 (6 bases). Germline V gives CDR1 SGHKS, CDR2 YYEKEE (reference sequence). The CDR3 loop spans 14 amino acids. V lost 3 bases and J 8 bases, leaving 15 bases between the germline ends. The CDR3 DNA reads TGTGCCAGCAGCTCGACAGGCCTTTCAGAGCCCCAGCATTTT. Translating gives CASSSTGLSEPQHF.

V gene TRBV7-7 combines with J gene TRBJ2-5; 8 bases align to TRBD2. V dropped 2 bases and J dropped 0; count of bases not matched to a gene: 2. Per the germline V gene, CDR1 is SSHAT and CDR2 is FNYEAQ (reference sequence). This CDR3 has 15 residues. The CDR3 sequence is CASSLTGGYQETQYF. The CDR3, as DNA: TGTGCCAGCAGCTTAACGGGGGGGTACCAAGAGACCCAGTACTTC.

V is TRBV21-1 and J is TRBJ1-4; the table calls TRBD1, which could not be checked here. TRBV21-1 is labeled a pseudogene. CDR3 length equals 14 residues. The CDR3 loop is CASSVTGQPEKLFF. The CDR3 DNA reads TGTGCCAGCAGCGTTACGGGACAGCCGGAAAAACTGTTTTTT.

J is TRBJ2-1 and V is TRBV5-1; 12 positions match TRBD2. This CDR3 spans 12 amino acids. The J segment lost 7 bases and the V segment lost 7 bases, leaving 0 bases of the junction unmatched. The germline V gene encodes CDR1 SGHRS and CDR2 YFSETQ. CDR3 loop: CASGLAGNEQFF. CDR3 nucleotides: TGCGCCAGCGGACTAGCGGGGAATGAGCAGTTCTTC.

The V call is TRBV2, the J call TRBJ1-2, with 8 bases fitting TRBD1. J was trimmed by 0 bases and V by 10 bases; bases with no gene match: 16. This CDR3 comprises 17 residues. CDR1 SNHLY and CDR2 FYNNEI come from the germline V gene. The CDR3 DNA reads TGTGCCAACCAGAGCGCCGGGACAGGTTTAGCTAACTATGGCTACACCTTC. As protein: CANQSAGTGLANYGYTF.

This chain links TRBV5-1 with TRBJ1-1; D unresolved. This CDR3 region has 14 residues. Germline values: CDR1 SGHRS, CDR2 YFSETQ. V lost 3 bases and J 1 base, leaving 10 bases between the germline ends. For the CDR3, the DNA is TGCGCCAGCAGCTACGGTGGGAGGAACACTGAAGCTTTCTTT. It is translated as CASSYGGRNTEAFF.

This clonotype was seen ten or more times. DNA of the CDR3: TGCAGCGTTGGTGTAAGGGGGCAGCCCCAGCATTTT. Protein: CSVGVRGQPQHF. The chain has TRBV29-1 and TRBJ1-5, with TRBD1 as a possible D gene (6 bases). This CDR3 comprises 12 residues. Germline CDR1 reads SQVTM; CDR2 reads ANQGSEA. The V and J ends lost 4 bases and 7 bases respectively, with 11 bases between them.

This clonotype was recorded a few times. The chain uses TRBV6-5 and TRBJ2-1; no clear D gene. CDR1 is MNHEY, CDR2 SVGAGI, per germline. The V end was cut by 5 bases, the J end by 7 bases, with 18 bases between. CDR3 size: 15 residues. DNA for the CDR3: TGTGCCAGCAGTCTCACGGGCTCTTCTGGGAATGAGCAGTTCTTC. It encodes CASSLTGSSGNEQFF.

The CDR3, as DNA: TGCGCCAGCAGCTTGGGTTTCGGACGACGGGAAGATACGCAGTATTTT. Protein: CASSLGFGRREDTQYF. The chain has TRBV5-1 and TRBJ2-3; D might be TRBD2 (5 bases). V lost 0 bases and J lost 5, with 16 bases in between. Per the germline V gene, CDR1 is SGHRS and CDR2 is YFSETQ. The CDR3 sequence is 16 residues long.

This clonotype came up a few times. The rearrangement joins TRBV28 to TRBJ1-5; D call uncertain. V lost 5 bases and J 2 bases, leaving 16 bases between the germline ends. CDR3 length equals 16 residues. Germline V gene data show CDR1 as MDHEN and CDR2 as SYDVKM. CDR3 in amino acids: CASSLVPWDGNQPQHF. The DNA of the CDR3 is TGTGCCAGCAGTCTAGTCCCGTGGGATGGCAATCAGCCCCAGCATTTT. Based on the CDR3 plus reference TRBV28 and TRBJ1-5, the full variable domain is DVKVTQSSRYLVKRTGEKVFLECVQDMDHENMFWYRQDPGLGLRLIYFSYDVKMKEKGDIPEGYSVSREKKERFSLILESASTNQTSMYLCASSLVPWDGNQPQHFGDGTRLSIL.